This passage covers 25 T cell receptor beta chains from one sample sequenced in a study of blood T cell repertoires in COVID-19. Generated by immunoSEQ multiplex PCR, the TCRdb table keeps only in-frame clones and is missing some. The table has 150,000 to 200,000 clones, 80% to 90% seen once; the top ten hold roughly 8%. The sample consisted of peripheral blood. The source of these receptors is a man aged 60 to 69 with acute or convalescent COVID-19.

The chain joins TRBV21-1 to TRBJ1-5. TRBV21-1 is shown as a pseudogene. This CDR3 spans 15 amino acids. This CDR3 is CASSARRVSNQPQHF. The DNA of the CDR3 is TGTGCCAGCAGCGCCCGACGGGTAAGCAATCAGCCCCAGCATTTT.

The gene calls are TRBV5-4 and TRBJ1-2; 7 bases agree with TRBD1. The germline V gene encodes CDR1 SGHNT and CDR2 YYREEE (reference sequence). J gave up 4 bases and V 3 bases, and 6 bases lay outside the gene matches. This CDR3 is 14 amino acids long. DNA of the CDR3: TGTGCCAGCAGCTCCGGGGACAGCCCCTATGGCTACACCTTC. Translating it yields CASSSGDSPYGYTF.

The chain combines TRBV19 with TRBJ2-7, with D tentatively TRBD1 (5 bases). The V end was cut by 5 bases, the J end by 0 bases, with 11 bases between. Per the germline V gene, CDR1 is LNHDA and CDR2 is SQIVND (reference sequence). The CDR3 is 14 amino acids. In DNA form, the CDR3 reads TGTGCCAGTAGTTCACAGGTGAGCTCCTACGAGCAGTACTTC. Translated, it gives CASSSQVSSYEQYF.

This clone was recorded once. The rearrangement joins TRBV13 to TRBJ1-1, with unresolved D. V dropped 2 bases and J dropped 0 bases, with 7 bases sitting between them. CDR1 and CDR2 from the germline V gene are PRHDT and FYEKMQ (reference sequence). This CDR3 spans 14 amino acids. The CDR3 loop is CASSLRYMNTEAFF. Written as DNA, the CDR3 is TGTGCCAGCAGCTTAAGATACATGAACACTGAAGCTTTCTTT.

The chain carries TRBV30 and TRBJ1-5, with 11 bases lining up with TRBD1. This CDR3 is built from 16 residues. The germline CDR1 and CDR2 sequences are GTSNPN and SVGIG (reference sequence). Germline trimming cut 1 base from V and 1 base from J; bases unmatched to any gene: 3. CDR3 nucleotide sequence: TGTGCCTGGAGTGGGACAGGGGGCGCGAGCAATCAGCCCCAGCATTTT. Translation gives CAWSGTGGASNQPQHF.

The chain uses TRBV2 and TRBJ1-3; D is undetermined. The CDR3 is 14 amino acids. Germline V gives CDR1 SNHLY, CDR2 FYNNEI. V gave up 5 bases and J gave up 1 base, with 9 bases separating them. CDR3 in DNA: TGTGCCAGCAGTCCCCTCGGGTCTGGAAACACCATATATTTT. Translation: CASSPLGSGNTIYF.

The chain uses TRBV19 and TRBJ2-3; D remains ambiguous. Trimming stripped 6 bases from V and 2 bases from J, with 12 bases between. The CDR3 extends over 14 amino acids. Per the germline V gene, CDR1 is LNHDA and CDR2 is SQIVND (reference sequence). The CDR3: CASRTTPATDTQYF. The CDR3 nucleotides read TGTGCCAGTAGGACGACTCCTGCCACAGATACGCAGTATTTT.

The sample holds a few counts of this clone. The V call is TRBV11-2, the J call TRBJ1-4; possible D gene TRBD1, 5 bases. Trimming cost V 4 bases and J 3 bases, with 18 bases left between them. Germline CDR1 reads SGHAT; CDR2 reads FQNNGV. CDR3 size: 17 residues. The CDR3 coding sequence is TGTGCCAGCAGCTACGACAGTGGCTGGGGATCTAATGAAAAACTGTTTTTT. It codes for CASSYDSGWGSNEKLFF.

V is TRBV7-2 and J is TRBJ1-5; the D gene is possibly TRBD1 (6 bases). The CDR3 totals 14 residues. The germline V gene encodes CDR1 SGHTA and CDR2 FQGNSA. Trimming took off 3 bases at V and 2 bases at J, with 8 bases between the two ends. CDR3 loop: CASSLRQGNQPQHF. The CDR3 DNA sequence: TGTGCCAGCAGCTTGAGACAGGGCAATCAGCCCCAGCATTTT.

The rearrangement uses TRBV27 and TRBJ1-2, with a possible D match to TRBD1 (6 bases). CDR1 and CDR2 from the germline V gene are MNHEY and SMNVEV (reference sequence). The CDR3 contains 15 residues. V was clipped by 8 bases and J by 5 bases, with 21 bases between them. CDR3 region: CASGSSRQEPYGYTF. The DNA of the CDR3 is TGTGCCAGCGGCTCCTCGAGACAGGAGCCTTATGGCTACACCTTC.

The chain employs TRBV3-1 (or the pseudogene TRBV3-2) and TRBJ2-7; 8 bases match TRBD1. Germline-derived CDR1 and CDR2 are LGHDT and YNNKEL (reference sequence). With 3 bases clipped from V and 6 bases from J, the junction kept 13 bases outside the gene matches. This CDR3 has 16 amino acids. In nucleotides, the CDR3 is TGTGCCAGCAGCCACCGTGACAGGGGAGGTCCGTCCGAGCAGTACTTC. Translation: CASSHRDRGGPSEQYF.

V and J are TRBV3-1 (or the pseudogene TRBV3-2) and TRBJ1-5, with 7 bases identical to TRBD1. Germline V lookup: CDR1 LGHDT, CDR2 YNNKEL (reference sequence). This CDR3 has 13 residues. V lost 2 bases, J lost 9 bases, and 4 bases stayed unmatched. This CDR3 reads CASSQTGQRPQHF. The CDR3 nucleotides are TGTGCCAGCAGCCAAACGGGACAGCGGCCCCAGCATTTT.

The DNA of the CDR3 is TGTGCCAGCAGCGGCGGGACTAGCGGGGCCCTCAATGAGCAGTTCTTC. Protein sequence: CASSGGTSGALNEQFF. V is TRBV5-4 and J is TRBJ2-1; 13 bases align to TRBD2. The CDR3 covers 16 residues. The germline gives CDR1 SGHNT, CDR2 YYREEE (reference sequence). The junction had 7 bases not matched to a gene; V was cut back by 4 bases and J by 6 bases. Combining the CDR3 with reference TRBV5-4 and TRBJ2-1 gives the whole variable domain ETGVTQSPTHLIKTRGQQVTLRCSSQSGHNTVSWYQQALGQGPQFIFQYYREEENGRGNFPPRFSGLQFPNYSSELNVNALELDDSALYLCASSGGTSGALNEQFFGPGTRLTVL.

The chain has TRBV15 and TRBJ1-2; D remains unclear. CDR3 length: 16 residues. V lost 0 bases and J 3 bases, leaving 14 bases between the germline ends. CDR1 is LNHNV and CDR2 is YYDKDF in the germline V gene (reference sequence). The CDR3 DNA reads as TGTGCCACCAGCAGAGAAGGGCCGTGGAGGTACTATGGCTACACCTTC. Translating it yields CATSREGPWRYYGYTF.

This sequence joins TRBV19 and TRBJ2-3; 14 positions match TRBD2. V was clipped by 4 bases and J by 4 bases; unmatched bases: 10. The germline V gene encodes CDR1 LNHDA and CDR2 SQIVND (reference sequence). The length of the CDR3 is 18 residues. CDR3 coding DNA: TGTGCCAGTAGTAGCCGGGGGACTAGCGGGAGTGGGTCAGATACGCAGTATTTT. This sequence encodes CASSSRGTSGSGSDTQYF.

The chain employs TRBV11-3 and TRBJ2-7; 8 bases match TRBD2. CDR1 and CDR2 from the germline V gene are SGHNT and YENEEA. Germline trimming cut 3 bases from V and 5 bases from J; bases unmatched to any gene: 3. The length of the CDR3 is 13 residues. The CDR3 DNA reads as TGTGCCAGCAGCTTTGGACTAGCCGACGAGCAGTACTTC. Protein: CASSFGLADEQYF.

The rearrangement joins TRBV11-2 to TRBJ1-2, with unresolved D. There are 11 residues in the CDR3. V lost 0 bases to trimming and J lost 7 bases, with 3 bases between them. In germline, CDR1 is SGHAT, CDR2 FQNNGV. CDR3 nucleotides: TGTGCCAGCAGCTTAGACTCTGGCTACACCTTC. It yields the protein CASSLDSGYTF.

The rearrangement joins TRBV11-2 to TRBJ2-7; 13 bases align to TRBD2. The V gene's germline CDR1 is SGHAT and CDR2 FQNNGV. The V and J ends lost 5 bases and 2 bases, in that order; junction bases with no gene match: 9. The CDR3 has 17 amino acids. The chain's CDR3 is CASSEKGTSGTTYEQYF. The CDR3 DNA is TGTGCCAGCAGCGAAAAAGGGACTAGCGGGACTACCTACGAGCAGTACTTC.

The rearrangement joins TRBV4-2 to TRBJ2-6; a possible D gene is TRBD2 (5 bases). Trimming shortened V by 4 bases and J by 0 bases, and 7 bases separated the two germline ends. Germline V gives CDR1 LGHNA, CDR2 YNFKEQ. This CDR3 contains 15 residues. CDR3 region: CASSPRDSGANVLTF. The DNA for the CDR3 is TGTGCCAGCAGCCCCCGGGACTCTGGGGCCAACGTCCTGACTTTC.

The rearrangement joins TRBV2 to TRBJ1-6; tentative D call: TRBD1 (6 bases). V was clipped by 6 bases and J by 9 bases, with 12 bases between them. CDR1 and CDR2 (germline): SNHLY, FYNNEI. This CDR3 is 13 amino acids long. The CDR3 here is CASSSGHPSPLHF. The CDR3 DNA follows: TGTGCCAGCAGCTCGGGACATCCTTCACCCCTCCACTTT. Drawing the rest from reference TRBV2 and TRBJ1-6, the complete variable domain is EPEVTQTPSHQVTQMGQEVILRCVPISNHLYFYWYRQILGQKVEFLVSFYNNEISEKSEIFDDQFSVERPDGSNFTLKIRSTKLEDSAMYFCASSSGHPSPLHFGNGTRLTVT.

The chain is built from TRBV24-1 and TRBJ2-1; 14 bases are shared with TRBD2. With 3 bases clipped from V and 14 bases from J, the junction kept 8 bases outside the gene matches. The germline CDR1 and CDR2 sequences are KGHDR and SFDVKD. The CDR3 covers 15 residues. The CDR3 sequence: CATSDPGLAGVEKFF. The CDR3 nucleotides are TGTGCCACCAGTGATCCGGGACTAGCGGGAGTGGAGAAGTTCTTC.

The gene calls are TRBV6-5 and TRBJ1-1, with TRBD1 identical over 7 bases. In germline, CDR1 is MNHEY, CDR2 SVGAGI. The CDR3 runs 13 residues. The trim removed 7 bases at V and 7 bases at J, leaving 9 bases unmatched. CDR3 DNA: TGTGCCAGCAACAAAAAACAGGGGATTGAAGCTTTCTTT. This sequence encodes CASNKKQGIEAFF.

The chain recombines TRBV28 with TRBJ1-3; tentatively, D is TRBD1 (6 bases). Germline assignment: CDR1 MDHEN and CDR2 SYDVKM. This CDR3 contains 14 residues. Trimming removed 10 bases at V and 0 bases at J, with 13 bases between. The CDR3 reads CATNSQGSGNTIYF. The CDR3 nucleotides read TGTGCCACCAATTCACAGGGCTCTGGAAACACCATATATTTT.

This rearrangement joins TRBV2 to TRBJ1-1, with a tentative D call TRBD1 (5 bases). The CDR3 is 12 amino acids. The V end was cut by 6 bases, the J end by 5 bases, with 10 bases between. Germline loops: CDR1 SNHLY, CDR2 FYNNEI. Written as DNA, the CDR3 is TGTGCCAGCAGAGATGACAGTACTGAAGCTTTCTTT. Translating gives CASRDDSTEAFF.

Worth noting for this clone: This specimen includes other DNA sequences encoding the same CDR3. J is TRBJ2-3 and V is TRBV20-1; D not resolved. CDR3 length equals 12 residues. The V end lost 3 bases, the J end lost 5 bases, and 9 bases lay between the germline ends. Per the germline V gene, CDR1 is DFQATT and CDR2 is SNEGSKA (reference sequence). The CDR3 bases are TGCAGTGCTAGTGATCCCGGAGATACGCAGTATTTT. This sequence encodes CSASDPGDTQYF.